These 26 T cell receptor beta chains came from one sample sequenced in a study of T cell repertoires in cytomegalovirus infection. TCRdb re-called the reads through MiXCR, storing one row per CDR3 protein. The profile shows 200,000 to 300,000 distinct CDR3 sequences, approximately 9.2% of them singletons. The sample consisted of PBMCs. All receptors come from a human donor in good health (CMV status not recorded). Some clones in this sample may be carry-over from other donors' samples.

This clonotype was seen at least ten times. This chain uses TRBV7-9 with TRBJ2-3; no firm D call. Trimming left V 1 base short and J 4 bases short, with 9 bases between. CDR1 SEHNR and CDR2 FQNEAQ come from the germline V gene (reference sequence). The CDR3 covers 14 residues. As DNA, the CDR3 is TGTGCCAGCAGCTTAGATGCCGGCGCAGATACGCAGTATTTT. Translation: CASSLDAGADTQYF. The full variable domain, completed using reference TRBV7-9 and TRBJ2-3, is DTGVSQNPRHKITKRGQNVTFRCDPISEHNRLYWYRQTLGQGPEFLTYFQNEAQLEKSRLLSDRFSAERPKGSFSTLEIQRTEQGDSAMYLCASSLDAGADTQYFGPGTRLTVL.

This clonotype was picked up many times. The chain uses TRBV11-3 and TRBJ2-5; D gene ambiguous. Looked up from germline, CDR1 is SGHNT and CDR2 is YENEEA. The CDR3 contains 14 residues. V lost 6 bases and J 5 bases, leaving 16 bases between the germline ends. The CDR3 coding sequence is TGTGCCAGCAGTCTCCCCCAAAAGGGCGAGACCCAGTACTTC. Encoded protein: CASSLPQKGETQYF.

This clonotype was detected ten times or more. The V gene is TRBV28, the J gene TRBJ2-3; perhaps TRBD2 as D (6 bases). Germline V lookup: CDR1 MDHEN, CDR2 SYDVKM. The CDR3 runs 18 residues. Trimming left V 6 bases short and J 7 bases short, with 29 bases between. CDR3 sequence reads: CASSLPPFRDSSTYTQYF. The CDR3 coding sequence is TGTGCCAGCAGCTTACCTCCATTCCGGGACTCAAGTACCTATACGCAGTATTTT. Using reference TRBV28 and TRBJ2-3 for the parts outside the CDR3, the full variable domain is DVKVTQSSRYLVKRTGEKVFLECVQDMDHENMFWYRQDPGLGLRLIYFSYDVKMKEKGDIPEGYSVSREKKERFSLILESASTNQTSMYLCASSLPPFRDSSTYTQYFGPGTRLTVL.

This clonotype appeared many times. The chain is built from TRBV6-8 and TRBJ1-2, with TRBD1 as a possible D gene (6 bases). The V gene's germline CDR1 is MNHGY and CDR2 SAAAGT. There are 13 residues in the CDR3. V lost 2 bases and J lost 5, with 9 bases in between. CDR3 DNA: TGTGCCAGCAGTTACGAAGGGGGTTATGGCTACACCTTC. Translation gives CASSYEGGYGYTF.

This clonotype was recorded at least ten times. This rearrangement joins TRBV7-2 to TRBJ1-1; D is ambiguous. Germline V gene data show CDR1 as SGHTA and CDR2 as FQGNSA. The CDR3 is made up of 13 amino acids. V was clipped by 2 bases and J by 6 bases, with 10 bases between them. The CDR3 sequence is CASSLNRRAEAFF. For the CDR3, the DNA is TGTGCCAGCAGCTTAAATCGGCGGGCTGAAGCTTTCTTT.

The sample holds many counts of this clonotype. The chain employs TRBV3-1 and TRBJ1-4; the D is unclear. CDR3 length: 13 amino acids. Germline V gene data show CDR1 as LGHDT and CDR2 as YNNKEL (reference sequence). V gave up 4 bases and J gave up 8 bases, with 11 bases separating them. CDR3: CASSPPTSEKLFF. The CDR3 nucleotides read TGTGCCAGCAGCCCCCCGACTTCGGAAAAACTGTTTTTT.

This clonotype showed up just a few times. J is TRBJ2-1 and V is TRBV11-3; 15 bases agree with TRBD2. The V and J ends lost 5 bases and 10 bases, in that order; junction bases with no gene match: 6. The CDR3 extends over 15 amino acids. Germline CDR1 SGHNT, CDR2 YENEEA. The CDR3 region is CASSGLAGGLQEQFF. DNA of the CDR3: TGTGCCAGCAGCGGACTAGCGGGGGGGTTACAAGAGCAGTTCTTC.

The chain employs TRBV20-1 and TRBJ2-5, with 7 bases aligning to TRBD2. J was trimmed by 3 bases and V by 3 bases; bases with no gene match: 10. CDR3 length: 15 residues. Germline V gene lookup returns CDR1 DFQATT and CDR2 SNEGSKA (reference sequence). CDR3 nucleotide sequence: TGCAGTGCTAGCAGGCTTGGGGCGGGGGAAGAGACCCAGTACTTC. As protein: CSASRLGAGEETQYF.

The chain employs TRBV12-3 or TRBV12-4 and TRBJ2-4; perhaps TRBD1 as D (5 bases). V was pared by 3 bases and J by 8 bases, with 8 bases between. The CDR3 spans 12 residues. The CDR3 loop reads CASSFIGDIQYF. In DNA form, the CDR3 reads TGTGCCAGCAGTTTTATAGGGGACATTCAGTACTTC.

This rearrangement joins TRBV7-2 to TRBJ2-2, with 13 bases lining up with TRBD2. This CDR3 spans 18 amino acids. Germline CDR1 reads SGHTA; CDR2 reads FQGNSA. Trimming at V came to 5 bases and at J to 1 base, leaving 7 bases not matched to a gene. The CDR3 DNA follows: TGTGCCAGCAGCGTCCGGACTAGCGGGGGCCAGAACACCGGGGAGCTGTTTTTT. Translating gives CASSVRTSGGQNTGELFF.

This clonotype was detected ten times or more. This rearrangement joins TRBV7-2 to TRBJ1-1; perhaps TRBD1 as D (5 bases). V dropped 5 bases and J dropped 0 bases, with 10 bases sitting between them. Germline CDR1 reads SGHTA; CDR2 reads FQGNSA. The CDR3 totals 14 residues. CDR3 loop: CASSRRQMNTEAFF. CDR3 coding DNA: TGTGCCAGCAGCCGAAGACAGATGAACACTGAAGCTTTCTTT.

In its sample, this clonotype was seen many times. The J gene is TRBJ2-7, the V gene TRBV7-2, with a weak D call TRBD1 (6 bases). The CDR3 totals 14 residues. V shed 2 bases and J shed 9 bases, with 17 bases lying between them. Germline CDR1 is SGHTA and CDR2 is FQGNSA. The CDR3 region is CASSLWDTDVGQYF. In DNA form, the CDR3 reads TGTGCCAGCAGCTTATGGGACACCGACGTGGGGCAGTACTTC.

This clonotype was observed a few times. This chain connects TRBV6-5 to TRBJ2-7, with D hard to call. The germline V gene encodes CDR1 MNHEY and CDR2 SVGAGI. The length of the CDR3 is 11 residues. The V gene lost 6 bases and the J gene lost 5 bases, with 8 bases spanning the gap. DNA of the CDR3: TGTGCCAGCAGGTACCTGAACGAGCAGTACTTC. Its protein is CASRYLNEQYF.

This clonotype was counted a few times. The CDR3 coding sequence is TGTGCCAGCAGCTCCCCCTCGGACAGGGTTAATGAAAAACTGTTTTTT. Protein: CASSSPSDRVNEKLFF. The chain employs TRBV7-9 and TRBJ1-4, with 8 bases matching TRBD1. The CDR3 has 16 residues. V lost 4 bases to trimming and J lost 4 bases; unmatched junction nucleotides: 8. Looked up from germline, CDR1 is SEHNR and CDR2 is FQNEAQ (reference sequence).

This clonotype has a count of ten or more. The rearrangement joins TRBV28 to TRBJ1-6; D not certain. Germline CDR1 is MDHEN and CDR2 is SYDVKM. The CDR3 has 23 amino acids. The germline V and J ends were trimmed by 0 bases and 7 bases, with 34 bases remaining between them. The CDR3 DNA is TGTGCCAGCAGTTTATGCGTAACGGGGAATGGCCCTGAGTTAGGGTTAAGAAATTCACCCCTCCACTTT. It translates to CASSLCVTGNGPELGLRNSPLHF.

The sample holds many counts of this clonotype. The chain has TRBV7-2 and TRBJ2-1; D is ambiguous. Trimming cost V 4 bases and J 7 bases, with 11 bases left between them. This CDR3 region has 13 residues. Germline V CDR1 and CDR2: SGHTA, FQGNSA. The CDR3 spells CASSSTNMNEQFF. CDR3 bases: TGTGCCAGCAGCTCCACCAATATGAATGAGCAGTTCTTC.

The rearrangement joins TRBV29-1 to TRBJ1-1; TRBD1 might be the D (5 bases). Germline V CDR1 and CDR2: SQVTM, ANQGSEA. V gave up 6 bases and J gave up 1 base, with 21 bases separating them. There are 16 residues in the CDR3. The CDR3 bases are TGCAGCGTAGTGGGGGAAGCGGGGCGGGCGAACACTGAAGCTTTCTTT. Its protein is CSVVGEAGRANTEAFF.

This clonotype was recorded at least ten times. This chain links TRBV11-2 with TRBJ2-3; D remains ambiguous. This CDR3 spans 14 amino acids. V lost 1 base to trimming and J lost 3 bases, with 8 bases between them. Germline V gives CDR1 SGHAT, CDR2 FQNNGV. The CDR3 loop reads CASSLGAVTDTQYF. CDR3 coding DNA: TGTGCCAGCAGCTTAGGGGCAGTGACAGATACGCAGTATTTT.

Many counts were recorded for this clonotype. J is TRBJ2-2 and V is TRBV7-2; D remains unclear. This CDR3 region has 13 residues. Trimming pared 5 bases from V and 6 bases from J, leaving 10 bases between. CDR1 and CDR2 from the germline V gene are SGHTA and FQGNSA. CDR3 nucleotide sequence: TGTGCCAGCAGCACCAATGGGCCCGGGGAGCTGTTTTTT. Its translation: CASSTNGPGELFF.

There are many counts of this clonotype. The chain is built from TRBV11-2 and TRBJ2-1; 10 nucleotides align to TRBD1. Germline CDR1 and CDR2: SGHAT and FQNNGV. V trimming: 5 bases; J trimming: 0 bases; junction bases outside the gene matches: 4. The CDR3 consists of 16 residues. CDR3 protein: CASSVTGGASYNEQFF. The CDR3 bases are TGTGCCAGCAGCGTGACAGGGGGCGCCTCCTACAATGAGCAGTTCTTC.

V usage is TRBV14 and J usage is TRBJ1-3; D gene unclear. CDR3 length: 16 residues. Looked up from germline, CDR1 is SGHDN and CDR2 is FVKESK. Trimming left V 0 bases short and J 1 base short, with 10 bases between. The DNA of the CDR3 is TGTGCCAGCAGCCAAGATGGATCAGTTTCTGGAAACACCATATATTTT. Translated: CASSQDGSVSGNTIYF. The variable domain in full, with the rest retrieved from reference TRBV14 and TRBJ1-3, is EAGVTQFPSHSVIEKGQTVTLRCDPISGHDNLYWYRRVMGKEIKFLLHFVKESKQDESGMPNNRFLAERTGGTYSTLKVQPAELEDSGVYFCASSQDGSVSGNTIYFGEGSWLTVV.

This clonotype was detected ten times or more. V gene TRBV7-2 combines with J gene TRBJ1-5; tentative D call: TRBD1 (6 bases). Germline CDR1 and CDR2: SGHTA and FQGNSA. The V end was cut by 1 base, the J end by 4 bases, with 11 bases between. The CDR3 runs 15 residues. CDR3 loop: CASSLEQGRNQPQHF. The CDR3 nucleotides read TGTGCCAGCAGCTTAGAGCAGGGGAGGAATCAGCCCCAGCATTTT.

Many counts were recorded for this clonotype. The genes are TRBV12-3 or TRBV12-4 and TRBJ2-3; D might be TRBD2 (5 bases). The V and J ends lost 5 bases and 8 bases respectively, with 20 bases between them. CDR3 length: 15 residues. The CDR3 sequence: CASSPLGGEAGTQYF. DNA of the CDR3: TGTGCCAGCAGTCCTCTCGGAGGTGAAGCTGGTACGCAGTATTTT.

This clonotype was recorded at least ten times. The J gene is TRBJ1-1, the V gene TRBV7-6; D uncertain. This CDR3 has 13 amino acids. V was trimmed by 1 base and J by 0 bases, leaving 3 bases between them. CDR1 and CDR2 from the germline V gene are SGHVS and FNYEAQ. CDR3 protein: CASSLELNTEAFF. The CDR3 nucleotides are TGTGCCAGCAGCTTAGAACTGAACACTGAAGCTTTCTTT.

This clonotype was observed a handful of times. The CDR3 region has the DNA TGTGCCAGCTCCCAACGGCGGGTTAATGAGCAGTTCTTC. Its translation is CASSQRRVNEQFF. V is TRBV7-2 and J is TRBJ2-1; a possible D gene is TRBD2 (5 bases). Germline V CDR1 and CDR2: SGHTA, FQGNSA. V was clipped by 8 bases and J by 7 bases, with 15 bases between them. The CDR3 loop spans 13 amino acids.

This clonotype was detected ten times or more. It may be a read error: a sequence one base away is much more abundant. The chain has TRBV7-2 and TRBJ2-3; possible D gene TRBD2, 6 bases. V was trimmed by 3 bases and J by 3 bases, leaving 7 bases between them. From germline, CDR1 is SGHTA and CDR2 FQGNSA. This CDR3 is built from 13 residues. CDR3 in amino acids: CASSFGRTDTQYF. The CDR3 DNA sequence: TGTGCCAGCAGCTTCGGGAGAACAGATACGCAGTATTTT.